The next 16 T cell receptor beta chains were all read from a single sample in a study of shared T cell receptors in the human thymus. Repertoires were generated with immunoSEQ multiplex PCR, while TCRdb's copy carries only in-frame clones and drops some. This sample has hundreds of thousands of clones; around 87% occur once, and the top ten carry 0.009% to 0.0095%. The same sample was also used in a study of human thymus T cells.

Sequencing was carried out using thymocytes. The receptor set was obtained from a boy less than two years old with a congenital heart defect.

The chain recombines TRBV18 with TRBJ2-7; D is possibly TRBD2 (5 bases). Germline assignment: CDR1 KGHSH and CDR2 LQKENI. The CDR3 sequence is 15 residues long. V shed 3 bases and J shed 2 bases, with 14 bases lying between them. This CDR3 is CASSPGEPAPYEQYF. The CDR3 nucleotides are TGTGCCAGCTCACCCGGGGAACCCGCCCCCTACGAGCAGTACTTC.

This clone was detected only once. This chain uses TRBV12-2 with TRBJ2-3; TRBD2, the D gene given by the table, was not confirmed from the DNA. TRBV12-2 has pseudogene status. CDR3 length: 16 amino acids. CDR3 sequence: CASRLAAGFLGDTQYF. CDR3 bases: TGTGCAAGTCGCTTAGCGGCGGGCTTCCTTGGAGATACGCAGTATTTT.

The chain carries TRBV5-5 and TRBJ2-7; D is unresolved. The CDR3 consists of 13 residues. The germline V gene encodes CDR1 SGHKS and CDR2 YYEKEE (reference sequence). V was trimmed by 0 bases and J by 3 bases, leaving 7 bases between them. CDR3: CASSLALFYEQYF. The CDR3 nucleotides are TGTGCCAGCAGCTTGGCACTGTTCTACGAGCAGTACTTC.

The chain is built from TRBV4-3 and TRBJ1-2; tentative D call: TRBD1 (6 bases). There are 15 residues in the CDR3. Germline assignment: CDR1 LGHNA and CDR2 YSLEER. The ends were cut back, 0 bases at V and 5 bases at J, with 13 bases in the middle. This CDR3 is CASSQEGDNFYGYTF. The CDR3 DNA follows: TGCGCCAGCAGCCAAGAAGGGGACAACTTTTATGGCTACACCTTC.

This sequence joins TRBV7-9 and TRBJ2-5; D possibly corresponds to TRBD2 (6 bases). V shed 6 bases and J shed 5 bases, with 19 bases lying between them. This CDR3 spans 15 amino acids. Per germline, CDR1 SEHNR and CDR2 FQNEAQ (reference sequence). CDR3 in amino acids: CASSYRDCGSETQYF. In DNA form, the CDR3 reads TGTGCCAGCAGTTATCGGGACTGTGGGTCCGAGACCCAGTACTTC.

This chain links TRBV5-1 with TRBJ2-1; 11 nucleotides align to TRBD2. The CDR3 sequence is 14 residues long. The germline V gene has CDR1 SGHRS and CDR2 YFSETQ. The V and J ends lost 8 bases and 3 bases, in that order; junction bases with no gene match: 4. For the CDR3, the DNA is TGCGCCAGTACCGGGACTAGCGGCTACAATGAGCAGTTCTTC. Translating gives CASTGTSGYNEQFF.

The gene calls are TRBV7-7 and TRBJ1-3; a possible D gene is TRBD1 (6 bases). Trimming shortened V by 3 bases and J by 0 bases, and 15 bases separated the two germline ends. Germline V lookup: CDR1 SSHAT, CDR2 FNYEAQ (reference sequence). This CDR3 has 17 residues. CDR3 amino acids: CASSFQLDRLSGNTIYF. The CDR3 nucleotides are TGTGCCAGCAGCTTCCAACTAGACAGGCTCTCTGGAAACACCATATATTTT.

The J gene is TRBJ1-1, the V gene TRBV5-6, with D perhaps matching TRBD1 (5 bases). Looked up from germline, CDR1 is SGHDT and CDR2 is YYEEEE. Deletions cut 4 bases from V and 4 bases from J, with 14 bases between. CDR3 length: 14 amino acids. The CDR3 region is CASSPNGGGTEAFF. For the CDR3, the DNA is TGTGCCAGCAGCCCCAACGGGGGAGGCACTGAAGCTTTCTTT.

The count of this clone is one. V usage is TRBV28 and J usage is TRBJ2-1; possible D gene TRBD2, 6 bases. V was pared by 3 bases and J by 4 bases, with 10 bases between. The CDR3 has 14 amino acids. Germline V CDR1 and CDR2: MDHEN, SYDVKM. This CDR3 is CASSFTGLYNEQFF. In nucleotides, the CDR3 is TGTGCCAGCAGTTTTACGGGACTGTACAATGAGCAGTTCTTC.

The chain joins TRBV9 to TRBJ2-6; maybe TRBD1 (6 bases). This CDR3 spans 16 amino acids. The germline gives CDR1 SGDLS, CDR2 YYNGEE. Trimming shortened V by 2 bases and J by 2 bases, and 11 bases separated the two germline ends. Here the CDR3 DNA reads TGTGCCAGCAGCGTCCAGAAGGGGGCTGGGGCCAACGTCCTGACTTTC. Translating it yields CASSVQKGAGANVLTF.

The chain recombines TRBV7-2 with TRBJ2-3; D is possibly TRBD2 (5 bases). CDR1 and CDR2 from the germline V gene are SGHTA and FQGNSA. The V gene lost 3 bases and the J gene lost 5 bases, with 15 bases spanning the gap. The CDR3 is 15 amino acids. CDR3 protein: CASSFPLPGRDTQYF. CDR3 bases: TGTGCCAGCAGCTTTCCTCTACCGGGGAGAGATACGCAGTATTTT.

This chain joins TRBV27 and TRBJ2-1; 9 bases align to TRBD1. The CDR3 covers 16 residues. V lost 5 bases to trimming and J lost 2 bases; unmatched junction nucleotides: 7. Germline V gene sequence: CDR1 MNHEY, CDR2 SMNVEV (reference sequence). The CDR3 sequence: CASSRRDREAYNEQFF. The CDR3 region has the DNA TGTGCCAGCAGTAGACGGGACAGGGAAGCCTACAATGAGCAGTTCTTC.

In this sample, this clone turned up once. J is TRBJ1-1 and V is TRBV4-3; TRBD1 matches 9 bases. CDR1 LGHNA and CDR2 YSLEER come from the germline V gene. V shed 5 bases, J shed 6 bases, and the junction held 16 bases outside the gene matches. CDR3 length: 17 residues. CDR3 coding DNA: TGCGCCAGCAGCTCGAGGGCTGGTACAGGGGGCTGGGCTGAAGCTTTCTTT. It codes for CASSSRAGTGGWAEAFF.

The gene calls are TRBV15 and TRBJ2-1; 7 bases match TRBD2. This CDR3 region has 17 residues. J lost 1 base, V lost 0 bases, and 6 bases had no gene match. The germline V gene encodes CDR1 LNHNV and CDR2 YYDKDF (reference sequence). In DNA form, the CDR3 reads TGTGCCACCAGCAGAGATTATAGGGAGGGGTCCTACAATGAGCAGTTCTTC. Encoded protein: CATSRDYREGSYNEQFF.

This clone is a singleton in its sample. V is TRBV28 and J is TRBJ1-5; TRBD1 matches 10 bases. This CDR3 is built from 16 residues. J gave up 6 bases and V 5 bases, and 10 bases lay outside the gene matches. CDR1 MDHEN and CDR2 SYDVKM come from the germline V gene. The CDR3 reads CASSHRQGARGQPQHF. CDR3 DNA sequence: TGTGCCAGCAGTCACCGACAGGGGGCGCGGGGTCAGCCCCAGCATTTT.

The J gene is TRBJ2-4, the V gene TRBV7-2; 7 nucleotides line up with TRBD1. The CDR3 is 15 residues long. The germline gives CDR1 SGHTA, CDR2 FQGNSA. V lost 5 bases, J lost 0 bases, and 4 bases stayed unmatched. CDR3 coding DNA: TGTGCCAGCAGCGAAAACAGGGGAGCCAAAAACATTCAGTACTTC. Translated: CASSENRGAKNIQYF.